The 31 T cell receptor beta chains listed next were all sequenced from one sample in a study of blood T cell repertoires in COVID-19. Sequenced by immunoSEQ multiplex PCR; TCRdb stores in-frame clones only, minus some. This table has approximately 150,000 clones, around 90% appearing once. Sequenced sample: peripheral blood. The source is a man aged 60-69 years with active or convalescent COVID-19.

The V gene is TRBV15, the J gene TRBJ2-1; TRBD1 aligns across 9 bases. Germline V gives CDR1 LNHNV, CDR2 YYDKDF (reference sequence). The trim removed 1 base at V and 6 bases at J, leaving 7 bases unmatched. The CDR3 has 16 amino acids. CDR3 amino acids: CATSRASRTGVNEQFF. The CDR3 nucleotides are TGTGCCACCAGCAGAGCCAGCCGGACAGGGGTCAATGAGCAGTTCTTC.

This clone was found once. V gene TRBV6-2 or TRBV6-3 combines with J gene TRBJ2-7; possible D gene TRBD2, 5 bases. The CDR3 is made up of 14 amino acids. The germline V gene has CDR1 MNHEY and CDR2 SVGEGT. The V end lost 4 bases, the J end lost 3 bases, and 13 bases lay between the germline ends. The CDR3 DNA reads TGTGCCAGCAGTTTTCTGGGAGAAAACTACGAGCAGTACTTC. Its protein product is CASSFLGENYEQYF.

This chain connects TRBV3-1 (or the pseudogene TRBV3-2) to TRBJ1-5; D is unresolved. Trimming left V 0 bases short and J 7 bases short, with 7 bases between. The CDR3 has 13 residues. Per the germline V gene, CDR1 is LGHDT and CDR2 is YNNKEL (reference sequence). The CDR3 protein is CASSQDEMQPQHF. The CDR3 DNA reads TGTGCCAGCAGCCAAGATGAGATGCAGCCCCAGCATTTT.

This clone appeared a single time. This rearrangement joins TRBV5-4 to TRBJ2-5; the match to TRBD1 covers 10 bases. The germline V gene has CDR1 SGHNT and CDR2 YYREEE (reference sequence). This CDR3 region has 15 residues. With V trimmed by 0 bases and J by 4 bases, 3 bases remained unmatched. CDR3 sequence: CASSLGGQGTETQYF. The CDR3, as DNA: TGTGCCAGCAGCTTGGGGGGACAGGGGACAGAGACCCAGTACTTC. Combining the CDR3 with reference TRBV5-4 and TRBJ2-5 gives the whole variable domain ETGVTQSPTHLIKTRGQQVTLRCSSQSGHNTVSWYQQALGQGPQFIFQYYREEENGRGNFPPRFSGLQFPNYSSELNVNALELDDSALYLCASSLGGQGTETQYFGPGTRLLVL.

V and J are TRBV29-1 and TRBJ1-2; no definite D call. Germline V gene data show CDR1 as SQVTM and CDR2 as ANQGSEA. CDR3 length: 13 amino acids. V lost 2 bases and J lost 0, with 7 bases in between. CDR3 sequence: CSVENSTNYGYTF. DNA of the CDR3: TGCAGCGTTGAAAACAGTACTAACTATGGCTACACCTTC.

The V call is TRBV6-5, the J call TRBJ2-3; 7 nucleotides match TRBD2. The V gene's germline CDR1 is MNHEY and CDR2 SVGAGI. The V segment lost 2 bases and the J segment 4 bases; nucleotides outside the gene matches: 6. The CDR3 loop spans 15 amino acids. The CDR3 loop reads CASSYGREFADTQYF. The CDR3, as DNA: TGTGCCAGCAGTTACGGGCGGGAGTTCGCAGATACGCAGTATTTT.

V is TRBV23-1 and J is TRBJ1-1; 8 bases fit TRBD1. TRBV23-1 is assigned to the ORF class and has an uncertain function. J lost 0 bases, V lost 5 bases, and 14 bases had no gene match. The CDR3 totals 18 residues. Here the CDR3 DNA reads TGCGCCAGCAGTTTAAGGTCCGGACAGGGTTCCATGAACACTGAAGCTTTCTTT. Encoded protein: CASSLRSGQGSMNTEAFF.

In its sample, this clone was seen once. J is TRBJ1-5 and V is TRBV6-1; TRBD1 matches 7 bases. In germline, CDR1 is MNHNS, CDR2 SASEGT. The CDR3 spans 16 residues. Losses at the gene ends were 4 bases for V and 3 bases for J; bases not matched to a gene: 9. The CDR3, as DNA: TGTGCCAGCAGTGCCGGCGGGGACAGACCCAATCAGCCCCAGCATTTT. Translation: CASSAGGDRPNQPQHF.

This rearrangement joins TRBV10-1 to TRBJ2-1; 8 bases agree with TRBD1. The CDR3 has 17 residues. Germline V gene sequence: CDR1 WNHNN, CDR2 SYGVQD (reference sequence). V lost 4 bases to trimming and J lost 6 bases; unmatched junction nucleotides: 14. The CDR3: CASSVGQVLGRINEQFF. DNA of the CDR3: TGCGCCAGCAGTGTGGGACAGGTACTTGGTCGTATCAATGAGCAGTTCTTC.

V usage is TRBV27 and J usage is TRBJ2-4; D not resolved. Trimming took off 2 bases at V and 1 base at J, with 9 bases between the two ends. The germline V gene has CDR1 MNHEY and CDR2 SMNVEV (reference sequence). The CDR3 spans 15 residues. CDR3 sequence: CASSLIGLAKNIQYF. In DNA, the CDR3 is TGTGCCAGCAGTTTAATTGGGCTGGCCAAAAACATTCAGTACTTC.

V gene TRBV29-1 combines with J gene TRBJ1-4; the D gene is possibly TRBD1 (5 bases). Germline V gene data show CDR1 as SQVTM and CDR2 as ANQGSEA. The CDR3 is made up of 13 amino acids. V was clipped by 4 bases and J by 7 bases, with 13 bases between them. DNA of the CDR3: TGCAGCGTTGTAAGGGGAACGGCTGAAAAACTGTTTTTT. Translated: CSVVRGTAEKLFF.

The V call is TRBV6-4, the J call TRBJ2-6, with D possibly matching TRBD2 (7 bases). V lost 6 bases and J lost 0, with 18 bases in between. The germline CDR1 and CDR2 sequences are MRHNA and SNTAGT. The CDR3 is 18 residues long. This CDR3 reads CASSPRGGSYSGANVLTF. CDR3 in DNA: TGTGCCAGCAGCCCCAGGGGAGGGTCATACTCTGGGGCCAACGTCCTGACTTTC.

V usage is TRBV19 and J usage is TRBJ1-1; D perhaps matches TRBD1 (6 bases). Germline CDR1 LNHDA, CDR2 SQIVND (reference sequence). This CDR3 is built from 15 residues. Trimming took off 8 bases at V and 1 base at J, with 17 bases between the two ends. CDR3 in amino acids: CASSPPGVSNTEAFF. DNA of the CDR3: TGTGCCAGTTCCCCCCCAGGGGTCTCGAACACTGAAGCTTTCTTT.

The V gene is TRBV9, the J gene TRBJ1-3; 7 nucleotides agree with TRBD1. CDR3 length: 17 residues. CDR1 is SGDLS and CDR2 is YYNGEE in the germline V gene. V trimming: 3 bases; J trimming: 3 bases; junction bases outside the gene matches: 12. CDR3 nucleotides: TGTGCCAGCAGCGACTCTCACAGGGGCGCAATTGGAAACACCATATATTTT. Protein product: CASSDSHRGAIGNTIYF.

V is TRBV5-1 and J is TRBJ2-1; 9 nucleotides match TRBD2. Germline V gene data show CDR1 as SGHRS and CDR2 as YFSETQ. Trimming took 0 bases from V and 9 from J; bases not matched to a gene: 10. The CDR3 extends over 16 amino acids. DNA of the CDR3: TGCGCCAGCAGCTTGGTCGCGGGACTAGCCTCCGGTGAGCAGTTCTTC. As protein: CASSLVAGLASGEQFF.

The CDR3 region is CASSPQGEAEKLFF. The CDR3 nucleotides are TGTGCCAGCAGCCCACAGGGGGAGGCTGAAAAACTGTTTTTT. This chain links TRBV7-2 with TRBJ1-4; 8 nucleotides match TRBD1. V was pared by 5 bases and J by 7 bases, with 6 bases of the junction left unmatched. The V gene's germline CDR1 is SGHTA and CDR2 FQGNSA. This CDR3 comprises 14 residues.

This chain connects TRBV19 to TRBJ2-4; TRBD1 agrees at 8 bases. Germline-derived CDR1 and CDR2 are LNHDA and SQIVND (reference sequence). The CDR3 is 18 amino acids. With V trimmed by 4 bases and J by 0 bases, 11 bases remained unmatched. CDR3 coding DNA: TGTGCCAGTAGTACGGGACCGGGACAGGCAGTAGCCAAAAACATTCAGTACTTC. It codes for CASSTGPGQAVAKNIQYF.

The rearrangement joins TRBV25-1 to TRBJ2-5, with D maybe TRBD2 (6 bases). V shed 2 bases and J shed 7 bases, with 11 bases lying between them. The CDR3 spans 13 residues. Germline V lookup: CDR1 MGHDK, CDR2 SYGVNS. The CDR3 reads CASSEGGFGTQYF. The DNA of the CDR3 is TGTGCCAGCAGTGAAGGGGGGTTCGGGACCCAGTACTTC.

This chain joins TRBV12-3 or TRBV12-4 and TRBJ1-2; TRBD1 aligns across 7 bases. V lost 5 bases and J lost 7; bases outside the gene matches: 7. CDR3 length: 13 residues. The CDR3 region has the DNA TGTGCCAGCAGTCCGTACAGGGGCCGTGGCTACACCTTC. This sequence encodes CASSPYRGRGYTF.

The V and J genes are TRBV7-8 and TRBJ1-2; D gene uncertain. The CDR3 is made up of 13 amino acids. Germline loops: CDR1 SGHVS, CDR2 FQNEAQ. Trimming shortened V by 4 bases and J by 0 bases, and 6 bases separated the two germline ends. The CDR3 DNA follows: TGTGCCAGCAGCTCCCTAACTAACTATGGCTACACCTTC. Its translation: CASSSLTNYGYTF.

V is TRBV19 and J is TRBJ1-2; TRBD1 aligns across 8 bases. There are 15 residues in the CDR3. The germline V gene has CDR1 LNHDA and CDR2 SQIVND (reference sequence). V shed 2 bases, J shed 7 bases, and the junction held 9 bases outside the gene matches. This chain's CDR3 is CASSISSGQGGGYTF. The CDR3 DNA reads TGTGCCAGTAGTATAAGCTCCGGACAGGGTGGTGGCTACACCTTC.

The CDR3 loop reads CASSSSRGASNNYGYTF. The CDR3 DNA sequence: TGTGCCAGTAGTAGCTCCCGGGGGGCGAGTAATAACTATGGCTACACCTTC. The V gene is TRBV19, the J gene TRBJ1-2; D is perhaps TRBD1 (6 bases). V was trimmed by 4 bases and J by 1 base, leaving 19 bases between them. This CDR3 has 17 amino acids. CDR1 LNHDA and CDR2 SQIVND come from the germline V gene (reference sequence).

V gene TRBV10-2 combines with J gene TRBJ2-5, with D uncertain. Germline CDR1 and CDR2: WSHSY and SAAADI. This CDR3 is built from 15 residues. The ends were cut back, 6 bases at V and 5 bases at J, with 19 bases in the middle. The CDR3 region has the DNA TGCGCCAGCAGCAACGACCTCGAGCCCGGGGAGACCCAGTACTTC. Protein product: CASSNDLEPGETQYF.

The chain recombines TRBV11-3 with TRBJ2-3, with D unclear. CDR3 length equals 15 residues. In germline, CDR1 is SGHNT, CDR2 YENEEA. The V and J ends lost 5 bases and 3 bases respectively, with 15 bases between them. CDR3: CASSPRGIETDTQYF. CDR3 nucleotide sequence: TGTGCCAGCAGCCCCCGAGGAATAGAAACAGATACGCAGTATTTT.

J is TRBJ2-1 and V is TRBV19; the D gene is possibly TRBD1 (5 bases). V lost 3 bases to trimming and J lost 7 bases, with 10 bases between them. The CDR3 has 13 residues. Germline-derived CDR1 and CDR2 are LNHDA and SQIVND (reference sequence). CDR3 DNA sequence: TGTGCCAGTAGTATCGAAAGGGGTAATGAGCAGTTCTTC. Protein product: CASSIERGNEQFF.

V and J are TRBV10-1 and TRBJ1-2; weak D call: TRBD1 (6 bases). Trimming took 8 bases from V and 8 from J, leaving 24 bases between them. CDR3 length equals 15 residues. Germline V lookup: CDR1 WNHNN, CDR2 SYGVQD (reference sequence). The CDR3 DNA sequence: TGCGCCAGCCGGTCGGGGGGGCGCAACGGGACGGGCTACACCTTC. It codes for CASRSGGRNGTGYTF.

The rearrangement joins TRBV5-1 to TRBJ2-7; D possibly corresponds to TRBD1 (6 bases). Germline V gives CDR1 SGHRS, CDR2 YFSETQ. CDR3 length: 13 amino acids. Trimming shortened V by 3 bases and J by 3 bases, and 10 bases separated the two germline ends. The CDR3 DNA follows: TGCGCCAGCAGCTACGGACAGTTCTACGAGCAGTACTTC. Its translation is CASSYGQFYEQYF.

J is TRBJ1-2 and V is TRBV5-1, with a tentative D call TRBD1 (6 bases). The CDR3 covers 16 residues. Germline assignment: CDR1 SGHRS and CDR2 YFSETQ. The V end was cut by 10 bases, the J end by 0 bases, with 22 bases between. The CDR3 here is CACRQLLQGPNYGYTF. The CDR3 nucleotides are TGCGCCTGCCGGCAGCTCCTACAGGGACCTAACTATGGCTACACCTTC.

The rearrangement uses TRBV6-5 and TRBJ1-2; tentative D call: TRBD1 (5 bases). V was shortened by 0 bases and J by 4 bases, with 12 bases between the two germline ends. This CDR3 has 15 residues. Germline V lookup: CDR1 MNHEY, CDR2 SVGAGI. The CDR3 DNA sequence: TGTGCCAGCAGTTACTCGAAAGGGGATGGCTATGGCTACACCTTC. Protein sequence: CASSYSKGDGYGYTF.

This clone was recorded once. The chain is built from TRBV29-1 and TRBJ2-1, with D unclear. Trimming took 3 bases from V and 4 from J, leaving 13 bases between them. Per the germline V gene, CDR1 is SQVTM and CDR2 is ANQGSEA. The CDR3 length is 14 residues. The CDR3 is CSVDSRPLYNEQFF. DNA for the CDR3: TGCAGCGTTGACTCTAGACCTCTTTACAATGAGCAGTTCTTC.

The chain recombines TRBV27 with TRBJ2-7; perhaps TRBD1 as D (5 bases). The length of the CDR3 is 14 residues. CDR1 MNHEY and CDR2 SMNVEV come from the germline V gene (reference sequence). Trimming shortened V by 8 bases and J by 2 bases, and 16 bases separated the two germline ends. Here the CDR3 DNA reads TGTGCCAGCGGGTATCAGGACACTGCCTACGAGCAGTACTTC. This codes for CASGYQDTAYEQYF.